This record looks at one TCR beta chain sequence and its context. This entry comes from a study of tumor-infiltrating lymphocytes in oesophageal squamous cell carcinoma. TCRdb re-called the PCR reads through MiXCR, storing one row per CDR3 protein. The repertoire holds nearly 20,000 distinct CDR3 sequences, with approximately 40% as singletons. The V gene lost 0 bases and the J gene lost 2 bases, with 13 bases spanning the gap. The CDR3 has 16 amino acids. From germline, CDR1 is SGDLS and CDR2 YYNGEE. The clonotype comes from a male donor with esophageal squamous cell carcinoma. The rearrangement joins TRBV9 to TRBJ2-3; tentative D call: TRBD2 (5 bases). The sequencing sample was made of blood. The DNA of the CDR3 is TGTGCCAGCAGCGTAGGAGGCATAGCGACCACAGATACGCAGTATTTT. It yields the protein CASSVGGIATTDTQYF.